These T cell receptor beta chains were read from a single sample in a study of T-cell reconstitution after alpha-beta-depleted transplantation in children. From the PCR reads, TCRdb called clonotypes with MiXCR, one entry per CDR3 protein. The sample has around 670,000 distinct CDR3 sequences; roughly 13% are singletons. This specimen was PBMCs, taken before TCRalphabeta/CD19-depleted stem cell transplant. The receptors shown here come from a girl aged 2 to 10 with congenital amegakaryocytic thrombocytopenia, due to receive a stem cell transplant. CDR3s include the opening cysteine and the closing phenylalanine or tryptophan. The D gene is left open where the match is weak. The size entry is marked missing in some rows and otherwise reads once, few, many or a size class.

d_gene: .
v_gene: TRBV5-1
abundance: many
j_gene: TRBJ1-5
CDR3aa: CASSTGSNQPQHF
CDR3nt: TGCGCCAGCAGCACGGGGAGCAATCAGCCCCAGCATTTT

d_gene: .
v_gene: TRBV7-9
abundance: .
j_gene: TRBJ2-1
CDR3aa: CASSRFSRTNEQFF
CDR3nt: TGTGCCAGCAGCCGTTTCTCCCGGACCAATGAGCAGTTCTTC

d_gene: .
v_gene: TRBV7-9
abundance: many
j_gene: TRBJ2-3
CDR3aa: CASSSGGTTDTQYF
CDR3nt: TGTGCCAGCAGCTCTGGCGGGACCACAGATACGCAGTATTTT

d_gene: .
v_gene: TRBV6-2/TRBV6-3
abundance: many
j_gene: TRBJ2-5
CDR3aa: CASSYTQETQYF
CDR3nt: TGTGCCAGCAGTTACACCCAAGAGACCCAGTACTTC

d_gene: .
v_gene: TRBV5-1
abundance: many
j_gene: TRBJ2-1
CDR3aa: CASSFFEGTNSYNEQFF
CDR3nt: TGCGCCAGCAGCTTCTTTGAGGGGACAAACTCCTACAATGAGCAGTTCTTC

d_gene: TRBD1
v_gene: TRBV5-1
abundance: few
j_gene: TRBJ1-1
CDR3aa: CASSPTDRGRTEAFF
CDR3nt: TGCGCCAGCAGCCCGACAGACAGGGGTAGAACTGAAGCTTTCTTT

d_gene: .
v_gene: TRBV29-1
abundance: .
j_gene: TRBJ1-4
CDR3aa: CSVLHIDRKKEKLFF
CDR3nt: TGCAGCGTTCTCCACATCGACAGGAAAAAGGAAAAACTGTTTTTT

d_gene: .
v_gene: TRBV5-1
abundance: many
j_gene: TRBJ1-5
CDR3aa: CASSLVGGPNQPQHF
CDR3nt: TGCGCCAGCAGCTTGGTCGGGGGTCCCAATCAGCCCCAGCATTTT

d_gene: .
v_gene: TRBV20-1
abundance: many
j_gene: TRBJ1-5
CDR3aa: CSARETGDQPQHF
CDR3nt: TGCAGTGCTAGAGAGACAGGAGATCAGCCCCAGCATTTT

d_gene: .
v_gene: TRBV20-1
abundance: few
j_gene: TRBJ2-1
CDR3aa: CSAQGGPSYNEQFF
CDR3nt: TGCAGTGCCCAGGGGGGGCCCTCCTACAATGAGCAGTTCTTC

d_gene: TRBD2
v_gene: TRBV7-9
abundance: few
j_gene: TRBJ2-3
CDR3aa: CASSSPGLAEWADTQYF
CDR3nt: TGTGCCAGCAGCTCCCCGGGACTAGCGGAGTGGGCAGATACGCAGTATTTT

d_gene: .
v_gene: TRBV28
abundance: .
j_gene: TRBJ2-5
CDR3aa: CASSLFSLGIETQYF
CDR3nt: TGTGCCAGCAGTTTATTTAGTCTGGGGATCGAGACCCAGTACTTC

d_gene: .
v_gene: TRBV15
abundance: few
j_gene: TRBJ2-1
CDR3aa: CATSRVGPGVYNEQFF
CDR3nt: TGTGCCACCAGCAGAGTGGGCCCCGGGGTATACAATGAGCAGTTCTTC

d_gene: .
v_gene: TRBV6-1
abundance: .
j_gene: TRBJ1-3
CDR3aa: CASSPQTDTFRIYF
CDR3nt: TGTGCCAGCAGTCCTCAGACTGACACCTTCCGCATATATTTT

d_gene: TRBD1
v_gene: TRBV28
abundance: few
j_gene: TRBJ2-2
CDR3aa: CASRDRGPNTGELFF
CDR3nt: TGTGCCAGCAGAGACAGGGGGCCGAACACCGGGGAGCTGTTTTTT

d_gene: .
v_gene: TRBV20-1
abundance: .
j_gene: TRBJ2-1
CDR3aa: CSARDPGETSYNEQFF
CDR3nt: TGCAGTGCTAGAGATCCAGGGGAGACTTCCTACAATGAGCAGTTCTTC

d_gene: TRBD1
v_gene: TRBV12-3/TRBV12-4
abundance: many
j_gene: TRBJ1-1
CDR3aa: CASSQTGRNTEAFF
CDR3nt: TGTGCCAGCAGTCAGACAGGGAGGAACACTGAAGCTTTCTTT

d_gene: TRBD1
v_gene: TRBV5-1
abundance: many
j_gene: TRBJ1-2
CDR3aa: CASSFWDRDGYTF
CDR3nt: TGCGCCAGCAGCTTCTGGGACAGGGACGGCTACACCTTC

d_gene: TRBD2
v_gene: TRBV3-1
abundance: .
j_gene: TRBJ2-2
CDR3aa: CASSRTGVAGETGELFF
CDR3nt: TGTGCCAGCTCCCGCACGGGAGTAGCGGGAGAAACCGGGGAGCTGTTTTTT

d_gene: TRBD1
v_gene: TRBV29-1
abundance: few
j_gene: TRBJ2-7
CDR3aa: CSAATGTSYEQYF
CDR3nt: TGCAGCGCTGCGACAGGGACCTCCTACGAGCAGTACTTC

d_gene: .
v_gene: TRBV5-1
abundance: many
j_gene: TRBJ2-5
CDR3aa: CASSSGTKKETQYF
CDR3nt: TGCGCCAGCAGCTCCGGGACCAAAAAAGAGACCCAGTACTTC

d_gene: .
v_gene: TRBV3-1
abundance: many
j_gene: TRBJ2-3
CDR3aa: CASSQSYTQYF
CDR3nt: TGTGCCAGCAGCCAATCATATACGCAGTATTTT

d_gene: .
v_gene: TRBV4-1
abundance: few
j_gene: TRBJ2-2
CDR3aa: CASSQAPGHLTGELFF
CDR3nt: TGCGCCAGCAGCCAAGCCCCAGGACACCTCACCGGGGAGCTGTTTTTT

d_gene: TRBD2
v_gene: TRBV7-3
abundance: few
j_gene: TRBJ2-7
CDR3aa: CASSSRSGIGYEQYF
CDR3nt: TGTGCCAGCAGCTCCCGTAGCGGGATCGGTTACGAGCAGTACTTC

d_gene: TRBD1
v_gene: TRBV20-1
abundance: .
j_gene: TRBJ2-2
CDR3aa: CSANTPGQGATGELIF
CDR3nt: TGCAGTGCTAACACCCCGGGACAGGGTGCTACCGGGGAGCTGATTTTT

d_gene: TRBD1
v_gene: TRBV5-1
abundance: few
j_gene: TRBJ1-1
CDR3aa: CASSWGQGEGGGTEAFF
CDR3nt: TGCGCCAGCAGCTGGGGACAGGGTGAGGGCGGGGGCACTGAAGCTTTCTTT

d_gene: TRBD2
v_gene: TRBV5-1
abundance: many
j_gene: TRBJ2-7
CDR3aa: CASKESGSYEQYF
CDR3nt: TGCGCCAGCAAGGAAAGCGGGAGCTACGAGCAGTACTTC

d_gene: .
v_gene: TRBV3-1
abundance: .
j_gene: TRBJ1-2
CDR3aa: CATILYRPWHPTRNYGYTF
CDR3nt: TGTGCCACCATCCTCTACAGGCCATGGCACCCAACCAGAAACTATGGCTACACCTTC

d_gene: TRBD1
v_gene: TRBV12-3/TRBV12-4
abundance: few
j_gene: TRBJ2-1
CDR3aa: CASNDRGLWNEQFF
CDR3nt: TGTGCCAGCAACGACAGGGGGCTTTGGAATGAGCAGTTCTTC

d_gene: .
v_gene: TRBV5-1
abundance: many
j_gene: TRBJ1-6
CDR3aa: CASSPGTSNSPLHF
CDR3nt: TGCGCCAGCAGTCCGGGGACAAGTAATTCACCCCTCCACTTT

d_gene: .
v_gene: TRBV29-1
abundance: many
j_gene: TRBJ2-3
CDR3aa: CSAVLEGLDTQYF
CDR3nt: TGCAGCGCCGTTCTCGAGGGACTAGATACGCAGTATTTT

d_gene: TRBD2
v_gene: TRBV2
abundance: .
j_gene: TRBJ2-1
CDR3aa: CASRLAGVREQFF
CDR3nt: TGTGCCAGCAGATTGGCGGGAGTTAGAGAGCAGTTCTTC

d_gene: TRBD2
v_gene: TRBV20-1
abundance: .
j_gene: TRBJ2-2
CDR3aa: CSASSTSGSSGELFF
CDR3nt: TGCAGTGCTAGCTCGACTAGCGGGAGTTCCGGGGAGCTGTTTTTT

d_gene: .
v_gene: TRBV5-1
abundance: many
j_gene: TRBJ1-1
CDR3aa: CASSLRQGNTEAFF
CDR3nt: TGCGCCAGCAGCTTACGGCAGGGAAACACTGAAGCTTTCTTT

d_gene: TRBD2
v_gene: TRBV27
abundance: many
j_gene: TRBJ2-1
CDR3aa: CASSSGRVSYNEQFF
CDR3nt: TGTGCCAGCAGCTCCGGGAGGGTCTCCTACAATGAGCAGTTCTTC